The clone carrying this T cell receptor (beta chain) was detected only a few times. Its antigen remains unknown. The sample originates from a study of OX40 agonist ivuxolimab in advanced cancers. Across the whole study: Patients received the agonistic anti-OX40 (CD134) antibody ivuxolimab. Mean age approximately 66 years, range roughly 23 to 79; approximately 83% male. Findings of the study overall: Researchers did not establish what antigens the expanded peripheral T cells target. Averaged across samples, CD8+ T cells carried more expanded clones than CD4+ did.

The junction had 9 bases not matched to a gene; V was cut back by 2 bases and J by 6 bases. This CDR3 has 15 residues. Germline CDR1 GTSNPN, CDR2 SVGIG (reference sequence). Profiled with immunoSEQ multiplex PCR; TCRdb holds only in-frame clones, not every one. The table lists 50,000 to 65,000 clones, approximately 90% of them singletons. The rearrangement joins TRBV30 to TRBJ1-2; the match to TRBD1 covers 10 bases. The input for sequencing was CD4+ or CD8+ T cells sorted from blood, taken in a trial of the OX40 agonist ivuxolimab. The TCR originated in an adult with an advanced solid tumor such as melanoma, head and neck, liver or kidney cancer. CDR3 coding DNA: TGTGCCTGGAGTAACGCCGGGACAGGGGCTGATGGCTACACCTTC. This sequence encodes CAWSNAGTGADGYTF.